These 27 T cell receptor beta chains share one sample of origin, sequenced in a study of CD8 T cells in ankylosing spondylitis. TCRdb redid the calling of the 5' RACE reads with MiXCR, one entry per CDR3 protein. The sample holds 150,000 to 250,000 distinct CDR3 sequences, around 13% seen once. The specimen sequenced was blood, either unsorted or a sorted T cell fraction (not recorded which). The source is a male donor with ankylosing spondylitis or in good health (not recorded which).

J is TRBJ1-3 and V is TRBV11-2, with D perhaps matching TRBD1 (6 bases). CDR1 and CDR2 from the germline V gene are SGHAT and FQNNGV. The CDR3 loop spans 18 amino acids. V was cut by 2 bases and J by 0 bases, with 17 bases left in between. The DNA of the CDR3 is TGTGCCAGCAGCTTATTCCCGACAGGTGGTTACTCTGGAAACACCATATATTTT. Amino acids: CASSLFPTGGYSGNTIYF. The variable domain in full, with the rest retrieved from reference TRBV11-2 and TRBJ1-3, is EAGVAQSPRYKIIEKRQSVAFWCNPISGHATLYWYQQILGQGPKLLIQFQNNGVVDDSQLPKDRFSAERLKGVDSTLKIQPAKLEDSAVYLCASSLFPTGGYSGNTIYFGEGSWLTVV.

The chain couples TRBV11-2 to TRBJ2-3; the match to TRBD2 covers 7 bases. The germline CDR1 and CDR2 sequences are SGHAT and FQNNGV. Unmatched junction bases numbered 12, after V lost 5 bases and J lost 4 bases. The CDR3 covers 16 residues. The CDR3 protein is CASSHIAGLGADTQYF. The CDR3, as DNA: TGTGCCAGCAGCCACATAGCGGGTCTGGGGGCAGATACGCAGTATTTT.

The chain is built from TRBV6-5 and TRBJ2-1; no definite D call. Trimming stripped 0 bases from V and 6 bases from J, with 6 bases between. Per the germline V gene, CDR1 is MNHEY and CDR2 is SVGAGI. CDR3 length: 13 residues. The CDR3 is CASSYSVGNEQFF. For the CDR3, the DNA is TGTGCCAGCAGTTACTCGGTGGGCAATGAGCAGTTCTTC.

In this sample, this clonotype turned up a few times. V gene TRBV10-3 combines with J gene TRBJ2-7, with D uncertain. Trimming removed 2 bases from V and 7 bases from J, with 6 bases in between. The CDR3 consists of 11 residues. Germline V lookup: CDR1 ENHRY, CDR2 SYGVKD. CDR3 region: CAISEAVEQYF. The DNA for the CDR3 is TGTGCCATCAGTGAGGCCGTAGAGCAGTACTTC.

The chain links TRBV6-1 to TRBJ2-2, with 7 bases identical to TRBD1. Germline CDR1 MNHNS, CDR2 SASEGT. V shed 6 bases, J shed 1 base, and the junction held 5 bases outside the gene matches. The CDR3 has 15 amino acids. The CDR3 sequence is CASSHNRGNTGELFF. In nucleotides, the CDR3 is TGTGCCAGCAGCCATAACAGGGGGAACACCGGGGAGCTGTTTTTT.

This clonotype was seen a few times. The J gene is TRBJ2-3, the V gene TRBV4-2; TRBD2 aligns across 11 bases. The V gene end was trimmed by 0 bases and the J gene end by 7 bases; junction bases not matched to a gene: 9. The germline V gene has CDR1 LGHNA and CDR2 YNFKEQ. The CDR3 runs 17 residues. CDR3 residues: CASSQEGNSGGAYTQYF. CDR3 in DNA: TGTGCCAGCAGCCAAGAGGGAAATAGCGGGGGGGCTTATACGCAGTATTTT.

To note about this clonotype: One base away lies a much larger clone, so this may be a sequencing read error. The conserved phenylalanine or tryptophan normally closing the CDR3 is absent here, so this likely arose from a read error. The genes are TRBV12-3 or TRBV12-4 and TRBJ1-1; D perhaps matches TRBD1 (5 bases). There are 16 residues in the CDR3. The V end was cut by 3 bases, the J end by 1 base, with 15 bases between. Written as DNA, the CDR3 is TGTGCCAGCAGTTTCCTTCCCGGGACGGAGAACACTGAAGCTTTCTCT. This gives the protein CASSFLPGTENTEAFS.

The V call is TRBV4-1, the J call TRBJ2-5, with no clear D. V was cut by 1 base and J by 7 bases, with 4 bases left in between. Germline V CDR1 and CDR2: MGHRA, YSYEKL. There are 11 residues in the CDR3. The CDR3 here is CASSQGGTQYF. The CDR3 DNA reads as TGCGCCAGCAGCCAAGGAGGGACCCAGTACTTC.

A single count supports this clonotype. This rearrangement joins TRBV5-1 to TRBJ2-3; D gene uncertain. CDR1 is SGHRS and CDR2 is YFSETQ in the germline V gene. V shed 0 bases and J shed 0 bases, with 8 bases lying between them. This CDR3 region has 15 residues. DNA of the CDR3: TGCGCCAGCAGCTTGGTAGATAGTAGCACAGATACGCAGTATTTT. Protein: CASSLVDSSTDTQYF.

The chain links TRBV9 to TRBJ2-1; D is perhaps TRBD1 (5 bases). Germline CDR1 is SGDLS and CDR2 is YYNGEE. Trimming cost V 3 bases and J 14 bases, with 12 bases left between them. This CDR3 is 11 amino acids long. In nucleotides, the CDR3 is TGTGCCAGCAGCGGTACAGGTGTGAAGTTCTTC. Protein sequence: CASSGTGVKFF.

This clonotype was observed a few times. The chain uses TRBV4-1 and TRBJ1-2; the D is unclear. This CDR3 has 15 amino acids. V dropped 2 bases and J dropped 2 bases, with 12 bases sitting between them. Germline values: CDR1 MGHRA, CDR2 YSYEKL. The CDR3 DNA is TGCGCCAGCAGCCAAAGGTCGGTCGACAACTATGGCTACACCTTC. Its protein product is CASSQRSVDNYGYTF.

This clonotype was counted ten times or more. The CDR3 reads CASSQGGAREKLFF. In nucleotides, the CDR3 is TGTGCCAGCAGCCAAGGCGGGGCTAGGGAAAAACTGTTTTTT. The chain employs TRBV3-1 and TRBJ1-4; D may be TRBD1 (5 bases). The CDR3 has 14 residues. Germline CDR1 is LGHDT and CDR2 is YNNKEL (reference sequence). V was clipped by 1 base and J by 8 bases, with 11 bases between them.

The chain employs TRBV11-2 and TRBJ2-5; no firm D call. This CDR3 is 16 amino acids long. The germline V gene has CDR1 SGHAT and CDR2 FQNNGV. Trimming left V 1 base short and J 4 bases short, with 16 bases between. The CDR3 here is CASSLVSSDGSETQYF. In DNA, the CDR3 is TGTGCCAGCAGCTTAGTCTCGTCTGATGGGTCAGAGACCCAGTACTTC.

The chain is built from TRBV24-1 and TRBJ2-5; 10 bases fit TRBD1. With 9 bases clipped from V and 4 bases from J, the junction kept 4 bases outside the gene matches. CDR1 and CDR2 from the germline V gene are KGHDR and SFDVKD. The CDR3 has 13 residues. The CDR3 sequence: CATAGQGIETQYF. The CDR3 coding sequence is TGTGCCACCGCGGGACAGGGGATAGAGACCCAGTACTTC.

A few counts support this clonotype. This chain joins TRBV25-1 and TRBJ2-1; D possibly uses TRBD1 or TRBD2 (5 bases each). In germline, CDR1 is MGHDK, CDR2 SYGVNS. This CDR3 has 15 residues. Deletions cut 1 base from V and 0 bases from J, with 7 bases between. CDR3 region: CASSEWGSSYNEQFF. Written as DNA, the CDR3 is TGTGCCAGCAGTGAATGGGGGAGCTCCTACAATGAGCAGTTCTTC.

In its sample, this clonotype was seen a few times. The V gene is TRBV27, the J gene TRBJ2-2; unclear D gene. Between the trimmed V and J ends, which lost 8 bases and 2 bases, there was a span of 12 bases. The CDR3 contains 14 residues. Germline V gene sequence: CDR1 MNHEY, CDR2 SMNVEV (reference sequence). CDR3 DNA sequence: TGTGCCAGCGGCCCGGTACTAAACACCGGGGAGCTGTTTTTT. Amino acids: CASGPVLNTGELFF.

This clonotype was seen ten or more times. This sequence joins TRBV6-2 or TRBV6-3 and TRBJ2-1, with 10 bases aligning to TRBD2. CDR1 and CDR2 from the germline V gene are MNHEY and SVGEGT. V was clipped by 7 bases and J by 2 bases; unmatched bases: 2. The CDR3 has 14 residues. This chain's CDR3 is CASNSGGAYNEQFF. The CDR3 bases are TGTGCCAGCAACAGCGGGGGGGCCTACAATGAGCAGTTCTTC.

This clonotype was seen more than once but under ten times. This sequence joins TRBV6-2 or TRBV6-3 and TRBJ2-2; D ambiguous. The germline V gene has CDR1 MNHEY and CDR2 SVGEGT. The CDR3 has 15 residues. V lost 0 bases and J lost 1, with 6 bases in between. CDR3 bases: TGTGCCAGCAGTTACTCGAGAGAGAACACCGGGGAGCTGTTTTTT. Translation: CASSYSRENTGELFF.

V gene TRBV30 combines with J gene TRBJ2-3, with D tentatively TRBD2 (6 bases). CDR3 length equals 15 residues. The V gene's germline CDR1 is GTSNPN and CDR2 SVGIG (reference sequence). V was shortened by 1 base and J by 0 bases, with 11 bases between the two germline ends. CDR3 bases: TGTGCCTGGAGTGGCGGGACGGCTAGCACAGATACGCAGTATTTT. Protein sequence: CAWSGGTASTDTQYF.

V gene TRBV7-2 combines with J gene TRBJ1-3, with D possibly matching TRBD1 (6 bases). V was pared by 0 bases and J by 1 base, with 7 bases between. Germline CDR1 is SGHTA and CDR2 is FQGNSA. CDR3 length: 15 residues. The CDR3 region has the DNA TGTGCCAGCAGCTTAGCGCAGGGGTCTGGAAACACCATATATTTT. Translating gives CASSLAQGSGNTIYF. Filled out from reference TRBV7-2 and TRBJ1-3, the complete variable domain reads GAGVSQSPSNKVTEKGKDVELRCDPISGHTALYWYRQSLGQGLEFLIYFQGNSAPDKSGLPSDRFSAERTGGSVSTLTIQRTQQEDSAVYLCASSLAQGSGNTIYFGEGSWLTVV.

This clonotype has more than one count but fewer than ten. CDR3 sequence reads: CASSAPDRAMNTEAFF. The CDR3 bases are TGTGCCAGCAGCGCACCAGACCGCGCGATGAACACTGAAGCTTTCTTT. The chain carries TRBV11-2 and TRBJ1-1, with D uncertain. V was clipped by 5 bases and J by 0 bases, with 16 bases between them. The CDR3 runs to 16 residues. Germline-derived CDR1 and CDR2 are SGHAT and FQNNGV.

This clonotype has at least ten counts. The chain employs TRBV29-1 and TRBJ2-3, with D possibly being TRBD2 (5 bases). V gave up 0 bases and J gave up 7 bases, with 20 bases separating them. The CDR3 has 16 amino acids. The germline V gene encodes CDR1 SQVTM and CDR2 ANQGSEA. The CDR3 DNA reads as TGCAGCGTTGAAGATGGGGAGAAAGGAGTACCGTATACGCAGTATTTT. This encodes CSVEDGEKGVPYTQYF.

The CDR3 DNA reads TGTGCCAGCAGCTTAAACCGATGGGGGCAAGAGACCCAGTACTTC. It codes for CASSLNRWGQETQYF. V usage is TRBV7-9 and J usage is TRBJ2-5; either TRBD1 or TRBD2 may supply D (5 bases each). V was shortened by 2 bases and J by 2 bases, with 12 bases between the two germline ends. Germline CDR1 is SEHNR and CDR2 is FQNEAQ (reference sequence). The CDR3 loop spans 15 amino acids.

This clonotype was seen more than once but under ten times. The V and J genes are TRBV3-1 and TRBJ2-4; no firm D call. V lost 2 bases and J 3 bases, leaving 5 bases between the germline ends. The germline V gene has CDR1 LGHDT and CDR2 YNNKEL (reference sequence). This CDR3 spans 13 amino acids. CDR3 coding DNA: TGTGCCAGCAGCCAAATAGGCAAAAACATTCAGTACTTC. This translates into CASSQIGKNIQYF.

This chain uses TRBV27 with TRBJ2-7; TRBD2 is a possible D gene (6 bases). The germline gives CDR1 MNHEY, CDR2 SMNVEV (reference sequence). Trimming removed 3 bases from V and 6 bases from J, with 15 bases in between. This CDR3 has 14 amino acids. This CDR3 is CASSLAGRVTEQYF. The CDR3 bases are TGTGCCAGCAGTTTGGCGGGAAGAGTCACCGAGCAGTACTTC.

This chain joins TRBV6-2 or TRBV6-3 and TRBJ2-3; 7 positions match TRBD2. The V gene end was trimmed by 2 bases and the J gene end by 4 bases; junction bases not matched to a gene: 9. CDR1 is MNHEY and CDR2 is SVGEGT in the germline V gene. This CDR3 contains 16 residues. CDR3 amino acids: CASSYEGLAASDTQYF. The DNA of the CDR3 is TGTGCCAGCAGTTACGAGGGGCTAGCGGCGTCAGATACGCAGTATTTT.

V gene TRBV11-2 combines with J gene TRBJ1-1; 9 bases match TRBD1. The germline CDR1 and CDR2 sequences are SGHAT and FQNNGV. The CDR3 covers 15 residues. V lost 5 bases and J lost 5; bases outside the gene matches: 9. The CDR3 DNA sequence: TGTGCCAGCAGCCCAGGGACAGGGTGGAAAACTGAAGCTTTCTTT. Translated, it gives CASSPGTGWKTEAFF.